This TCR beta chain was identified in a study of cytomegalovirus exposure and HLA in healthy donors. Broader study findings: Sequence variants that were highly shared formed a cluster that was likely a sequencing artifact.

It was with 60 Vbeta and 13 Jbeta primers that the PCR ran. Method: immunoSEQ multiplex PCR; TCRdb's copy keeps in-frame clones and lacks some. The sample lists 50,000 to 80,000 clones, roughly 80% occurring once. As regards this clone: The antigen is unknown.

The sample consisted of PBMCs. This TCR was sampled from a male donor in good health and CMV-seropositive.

CDR3 DNA: TGTGCCAGCAGTAACTTGGACACCTCGTACCAAGAGACCCAGTACTTC. It translates to CASSNLDTSYQETQYF. V gene TRBV6-5 combines with J gene TRBJ2-5; perhaps TRBD1 as D (5 bases). Germline V CDR1 and CDR2: MNHEY, SVGAGI. The V end was cut by 5 bases, the J end by 0 bases, with 16 bases between. The CDR3 sequence is 16 residues long.